The source of this TCR beta chain is a study of OX40 agonist ivuxolimab in advanced cancers. Study at large: Ivuxolimab is a fully human IgG2 antibody that activates OX40 (CD134).

This clone has only a few counts. The antigen is not known. Study-wide findings and caveats: Relative to CD4+, CD8+ T cells held more expanded clones on average.

Trimming took off 2 bases at V and 5 bases at J, with 3 bases between the two ends. This CDR3 has 11 residues. Looked up from germline, CDR1 is LGHNT and CDR2 is FRNRAP. Sequencing was performed with immunoSEQ multiplex PCR; in TCRdb, only in-frame clones are kept and a portion is missing. The data contain tens of thousands of clones, around 94% of them singletons. The chain links TRBV12-5 to TRBJ1-1, with unresolved D. The sample consisted of CD4+ or CD8+ T cells sorted from blood, taken in a trial of the OX40 agonist ivuxolimab. This TCR came from an adult with an advanced solid tumor such as melanoma, head and neck, liver or kidney cancer. The DNA of the CDR3 is TGTGCTAGTGGTTTGAGTACTGAAGCTTTCTTT. It specifies CASGLSTEAFF. The whole variable domain, filled in from reference TRBV12-5 and TRBJ1-1, reads DARVTQTPRHKVTEMGQEVTMRCQPILGHNTVFWYRQTMMQGLELLAYFRNRAPLDDSGMPKDRFSAEMPDATLATLKIQPSEPRDSAVYFCASGLSTEAFFGQGTRLTVV.